The 28 T cell receptor beta chains in this list originate from one sample, sequenced in a study of blood T cell repertoires in COVID-19. Assay: immunoSEQ multiplex PCR; the TCRdb copy retains only in-frame clones and omits some. The sample yields roughly 160,000 clones, roughly 86% seen once. Source material: peripheral blood. The receptors shown here come from a woman of 80 years or more with COVID-19, enrolled during active disease.

J is TRBJ2-7 and V is TRBV18; TRBD2 agrees at 9 bases. This CDR3 has 15 residues. Per germline, CDR1 KGHSH and CDR2 LQKENI. After removal of 6 bases from V and 7 bases from J, the junction contained 13 bases not matched to a gene. For the CDR3, the DNA is TGTGCCAGCTCGCCCCGGCTAGCGGGAACGGGTGAGCAGTACTTC. Translation gives CASSPRLAGTGEQYF.

The J gene is TRBJ1-2, the V gene TRBV5-1; TRBD1 is a possible D gene (6 bases). The CDR3 has 14 amino acids. Trimming took 3 bases from V and 0 from J, leaving 9 bases between them. Germline CDR1 SGHRS, CDR2 YFSETQ. The CDR3: CASSWTAANYGYTF. The CDR3 DNA reads as TGCGCCAGCAGCTGGACAGCCGCTAACTATGGCTACACCTTC.

The chain employs TRBV28 and TRBJ1-5; TRBD1 matches at 9 bases. V trimming: 7 bases; J trimming: 6 bases; junction bases outside the gene matches: 4. CDR3 length: 13 residues. Germline V CDR1 and CDR2: MDHEN, SYDVKM. Here the CDR3 reads CASMGQGGQPQHF. DNA for the CDR3: TGTGCCAGCATGGGACAGGGAGGTCAGCCCCAGCATTTT.

The chain has TRBV5-1 and TRBJ1-5, with a tentative D call TRBD1 (5 bases). The CDR3 is 14 residues long. The germline CDR1 and CDR2 sequences are SGHRS and YFSETQ. V was shortened by 4 bases and J by 0 bases, with 8 bases between the two germline ends. CDR3 loop: CASSKQDSNQPQHF. CDR3 DNA: TGCGCCAGCAGCAAACAGGATAGCAATCAGCCCCAGCATTTT.

CDR3 residues: CASSQGVTGLAYEQYF. CDR3 in DNA: TGTGCCAGCAGCCAAGGGGTGACAGGTCTAGCCTACGAGCAGTACTTC. The chain joins TRBV3-1 (or the pseudogene TRBV3-2) to TRBJ2-7, with a possible D match to TRBD1 (6 bases). Per the germline V gene, CDR1 is LGHDT and CDR2 is YNNKEL (reference sequence). This CDR3 is built from 16 residues. Trimming stripped 1 base from V and 2 bases from J, with 15 bases between.

V and J are TRBV18 and TRBJ1-1, with TRBD1 matching over 8 bases. The CDR3 has 15 residues. The ends lost 1 base at V and 1 base at J; junction bases unmatched: 2. The V gene's germline CDR1 is KGHSH and CDR2 LQKENI. This CDR3 is CASSPRTGSNTEAFF. The CDR3 DNA reads as TGTGCCAGCTCACCACGGACAGGGTCGAACACTGAAGCTTTCTTT.

This chain links TRBV28 with TRBJ2-7; D not certain. The CDR3 runs to 11 residues. V lost 6 bases and J lost 4, with 7 bases in between. CDR1 is MDHEN and CDR2 is SYDVKM in the germline V gene. CDR3 DNA sequence: TGTGCCAGCAGGAACTCGTACGAGCAGTACTTC. This encodes CASRNSYEQYF.

The rearrangement links TRBV11-2 to TRBJ2-5; D unresolved. Trimming cost V 5 bases and J 5 bases, with 9 bases left between them. This CDR3 spans 12 amino acids. In germline, CDR1 is SGHAT, CDR2 FQNNGV. The DNA of the CDR3 is TGTGCCAGCAGCCCCGTATCGGAGACCCAGTACTTC. This sequence encodes CASSPVSETQYF.

V and J are TRBV4-3 and TRBJ2-6; D unresolved. This CDR3 contains 15 residues. Germline lookup yields CDR1 LGHNA and CDR2 YSLEER. V was clipped by 3 bases and J by 3 bases, with 9 bases between them. CDR3: CASSQATGGANVLTF. CDR3 in DNA: TGCGCCAGCAGCCAGGCTACGGGTGGGGCCAACGTCCTGACTTTC.

The rearrangement joins TRBV7-2 to TRBJ2-7, with a weak D call TRBD1 (6 bases). The CDR3 loop spans 14 amino acids. Trimming removed 7 bases from V and 1 base from J, with 14 bases in between. Germline V CDR1 and CDR2: SGHTA, FQGNSA. For the CDR3, the DNA is TGTGCCAGCACCCTTACAGGGTTTTCCTACGAGCAGTACTTC. Amino acid sequence: CASTLTGFSYEQYF.

This clone has a single count. This sample also contains other DNA sequences that code for the same CDR3. V usage is TRBV5-1 and J usage is TRBJ2-5; 13 nucleotides agree with TRBD2. Unmatched junction bases numbered 0, after V lost 0 bases and J lost 1 base. The CDR3 is 16 amino acids. The germline V gene encodes CDR1 SGHRS and CDR2 YFSETQ. The CDR3 spells CASSLGLAGGQETQYF. CDR3 in DNA: TGCGCCAGCAGCTTGGGACTAGCGGGAGGCCAAGAGACCCAGTACTTC.

This sequence joins TRBV4-2 and TRBJ1-4; D remains ambiguous. The CDR3 consists of 15 residues. Trimming shortened V by 1 base and J by 1 base, and 7 bases separated the two germline ends. The germline gives CDR1 LGHNA, CDR2 YNFKEQ. DNA of the CDR3: TGTGCCAGCAGCCAAGCGGAGGGAACTAATGAAAAACTGTTTTTT. As protein: CASSQAEGTNEKLFF.

This CDR3 is CASSPLNEQFF. In nucleotides, the CDR3 is TGTGCCAGCAGCCCCCTCAATGAGCAGTTCTTC. This chain connects TRBV28 to TRBJ2-1; no clear D. CDR1 and CDR2 from the germline V gene are MDHEN and SYDVKM. V was pared by 6 bases and J by 6 bases, with 6 bases between. The CDR3 is made up of 11 amino acids.

The chain carries TRBV7-2 and TRBJ2-7; TRBD2 aligns across 9 bases. Germline loops: CDR1 SGHTA, CDR2 FQGNSA. The CDR3 extends over 15 amino acids. The V segment lost 2 bases and the J segment 7 bases; nucleotides outside the gene matches: 9. The CDR3 DNA reads TGTGCCAGCAGCTTACGTCGCCTAGCGGGGCGGGAGCAGTACTTC. This sequence encodes CASSLRRLAGREQYF.

The chain carries TRBV5-4 and TRBJ2-7; D call uncertain. The CDR3 loop spans 16 amino acids. Germline CDR1 and CDR2: SGHNT and YYREEE (reference sequence). The V end was cut by 4 bases, the J end by 0 bases, with 17 bases between. DNA of the CDR3: TGTGCCAGCAGCAAGACCCCAAAGGCGGCCTCCTACGAGCAGTACTTC. Its protein is CASSKTPKAASYEQYF.

The rearrangement joins TRBV9 to TRBJ2-1; TRBD2 aligns across 11 bases. Per the germline V gene, CDR1 is SGDLS and CDR2 is YYNGEE. Trimming removed 3 bases from V and 7 bases from J; junction bases left unmatched: 6. This CDR3 is 15 amino acids long. The CDR3 region has the DNA TGTGCCAGCAGCGCTACTAGCGGGAGCGGGAATGAGCAGTTCTTC. Translation gives CASSATSGSGNEQFF.

The rearrangement links TRBV27 to TRBJ2-7; 8 bases fit TRBD1. The CDR3 loop spans 14 amino acids. Trimming removed 4 bases from V and 7 bases from J; junction bases left unmatched: 9. Germline V lookup: CDR1 MNHEY, CDR2 SMNVEV (reference sequence). CDR3 bases: TGTGCCAGCAGTTCCCGGGACAGGCGTCCTGAGCAGTACTTC. Protein sequence: CASSSRDRRPEQYF.

Details on this clone: Other nucleotide sequences in the sample specify the same CDR3. J is TRBJ1-1 and V is TRBV24-1; D may be TRBD1 (5 bases). The CDR3 is 13 amino acids. Between the trimmed V and J ends, which lost 1 base and 8 bases, there was a span of 10 bases. Germline loops: CDR1 KGHDR, CDR2 SFDVKD. In DNA, the CDR3 is TGTGCCACCAGTGATTTCGGCGGGACCGAAGCTTTCTTT. Amino acid sequence: CATSDFGGTEAFF.

This chain connects TRBV3-1 (or the pseudogene TRBV3-2) to TRBJ2-7, with D maybe TRBD1 (7 bases). V dropped 3 bases and J dropped 6 bases, with 18 bases sitting between them. Germline V CDR1 and CDR2: LGHDT, YNNKEL (reference sequence). The CDR3 runs to 15 residues. The CDR3 coding sequence is TGTGCCAGCAGCCAGGGCGCAGGGGGGCTTGGCGAGCAGTACTTC. It specifies CASSQGAGGLGEQYF.

The chain combines TRBV7-9 with TRBJ1-3; the D gene is possibly TRBD1 (5 bases). Germline V gene data show CDR1 as SEHNR and CDR2 as FQNEAQ (reference sequence). V lost 4 bases and J lost 1, with 8 bases in between. This CDR3 region has 14 residues. CDR3 amino acids: CASSSRVSGNTIYF. The CDR3 coding sequence is TGTGCCAGCAGCTCCAGGGTGTCTGGAAACACCATATATTTT.

V gene TRBV23-1 combines with J gene TRBJ1-2, with 8 bases matching TRBD1. TRBV23-1 carries the ORF label, with uncertain function. The trim removed 3 bases at V and 4 bases at J, leaving 4 bases unmatched. This CDR3 has 14 residues. The CDR3, as DNA: TGCGCCAGCAGTCACAGGACAGGGAGCTATGGCTACACCTTC. It is translated as CASSHRTGSYGYTF.

The rearrangement links TRBV3-1 (or the pseudogene TRBV3-2) to TRBJ1-1; D is unresolved. The CDR3 spans 13 residues. Germline-derived CDR1 and CDR2 are LGHDT and YNNKEL (reference sequence). V was trimmed by 4 bases and J by 0 bases, leaving 6 bases between them. For the CDR3, the DNA is TGTGCCAGCAGCCCTAATATGAACACTGAAGCTTTCTTT. Translating gives CASSPNMNTEAFF.

The chain couples TRBV5-4 to TRBJ2-1; tentative D call: TRBD1 (8 bases). The CDR3 spans 16 residues. From germline, CDR1 is SGHNT and CDR2 YYREEE (reference sequence). V was clipped by 2 bases and J by 0 bases, with 12 bases between them. CDR3 bases: TGTGCCAGCAGCTTAAACAGGGGGGGCTCCTACAATGAGCAGTTCTTC. Translating it yields CASSLNRGGSYNEQFF. Full variable domain (outside the CDR3, taken from reference TRBV5-4 and TRBJ2-1): ETGVTQSPTHLIKTRGQQVTLRCSSQSGHNTVSWYQQALGQGPQFIFQYYREEENGRGNFPPRFSGLQFPNYSSELNVNALELDDSALYLCASSLNRGGSYNEQFFGPGTRLTVL.

The CDR3 nucleotides read TGTGCCAGCTCACCATCAGGGGGGCTTACAGATACGCAGTATTTT. It codes for CASSPSGGLTDTQYF. The chain is built from TRBV18 and TRBJ2-3; possible D gene TRBD1, 7 bases. Between the trimmed V and J ends, which lost 2 bases and 3 bases, there was a span of 12 bases. There are 15 residues in the CDR3. Germline V gives CDR1 KGHSH, CDR2 LQKENI.

This chain connects TRBV19 to TRBJ1-4, with 7 bases matching TRBD1. The CDR3 length is 14 residues. V lost 3 bases, J lost 5 bases, and 3 bases stayed unmatched. The germline CDR1 and CDR2 sequences are LNHDA and SQIVND (reference sequence). The DNA for the CDR3 is TGTGCCAGTAGTATTGGACAGGTCAATGAAAAACTGTTTTTT. Residues: CASSIGQVNEKLFF.

This chain connects TRBV7-6 to TRBJ1-6; 8 bases match TRBD1. The germline V gene has CDR1 SGHVS and CDR2 FNYEAQ. The CDR3 is made up of 16 amino acids. Trimming at V came to 5 bases and at J to 7 bases, leaving 10 bases not matched to a gene. The chain's CDR3 is CASSARGQGWNSPLHF. In DNA, the CDR3 is TGTGCCAGCAGCGCCCGAGGACAGGGTTGGAATTCACCCCTCCACTTT.

The genes are TRBV11-2 and TRBJ2-3, with 8 bases matching TRBD2. V shed 1 base, J shed 0 bases, and the junction held 6 bases outside the gene matches. Germline values: CDR1 SGHAT, CDR2 FQNNGV. This CDR3 has 17 amino acids. The DNA of the CDR3 is TGTGCCAGCAGCTTAGCGGGAGCGGGGGCTAGCACAGATACGCAGTATTTT. Translated: CASSLAGAGASTDTQYF.

This rearrangement joins TRBV20-1 to TRBJ2-5; D gene ambiguous. The V end was cut by 3 bases, the J end by 4 bases, with 12 bases between. Germline assignment: CDR1 DFQATT and CDR2 SNEGSKA (reference sequence). The CDR3 contains 13 residues. CDR3 coding DNA: TGCAGTGCTAGTGGCACTGCATTAGAGACCCAGTACTTC. Translation: CSASGTALETQYF.